These 28 T cell receptor beta chains came from one sample sequenced in a study of T-cell reconstitution after alpha-beta-depleted transplantation in children. For TCRbeta, the library was prepared with unique molecular identifiers. Each CDR3 protein is one row after TCRdb ran MiXCR on the PCR reads. Here the sample spans about 3,100 distinct CDR3 sequences, over 10% being singletons. The sequencing here drew on PBMCs, mostly from graft donor cells, taken 360 days after TCRalphabeta/CD19-depleted stem cell transplant. These receptors came from a patient aged 2-15 years who had a stem cell transplant for inherited bone marrow failure, so the T cells may come from the graft donor.

This clonotype was counted ten times or more. The chain links TRBV21-1 to TRBJ2-3. TRBV21-1 is a listed pseudogene. This CDR3 region has 14 residues. CDR3 bases: TGTGCCAGCAGCAAGGGATCCTTTACAGATACGCAGTATTTT. Its translation: CASSKGSFTDTQYF.

This clonotype was seen ten or more times. The chain employs TRBV5-6 and TRBJ2-3; unclear D gene. The ends were cut back, 4 bases at V and 4 bases at J, with 13 bases in the middle. Germline V gene lookup returns CDR1 SGHDT and CDR2 YYEEEE. The CDR3 runs 14 residues. Written as DNA, the CDR3 is TGTGCCAGCAGCCCGACCTTACCCGCAGATACGCAGTATTTT. This codes for CASSPTLPADTQYF.

This clonotype was counted ten times or more. This chain connects TRBV18 to TRBJ2-3, with D possibly matching TRBD1 (5 bases). Germline V lookup: CDR1 KGHSH, CDR2 LQKENI. This CDR3 region has 13 residues. Between the trimmed V and J ends, which lost 1 base and 5 bases, there was a span of 7 bases. CDR3 region: CASSPRTLDTQYF. In nucleotides, the CDR3 is TGTGCCAGCTCACCACGGACATTAGATACGCAGTATTTT.

This clonotype was observed at least ten times. The V call is TRBV6-1, the J call TRBJ2-3; 8 bases are shared with TRBD2. This CDR3 region has 14 residues. CDR1 is MNHNS, CDR2 SASEGT, per germline. V was clipped by 7 bases and J by 4 bases; unmatched bases: 7. The CDR3 region has the DNA TGTGCCAGCATGAGGACTAGCCCCCCAGATACGCAGTATTTT. This translates into CASMRTSPPDTQYF.

The gene calls are TRBV12-3 or TRBV12-4 and TRBJ2-2; D unclear. V lost 2 bases and J lost 7, with 2 bases in between. The CDR3 is 11 amino acids. The CDR3 bases are TGTGCCAGCAGTTTATACGGGGAGCTGTTTTTT. Protein product: CASSLYGELFF.

In its sample, this clonotype is large. This chain links TRBV5-1 with TRBJ1-2; D remains unclear. The V and J ends lost 4 bases and 0 bases respectively, with 7 bases between them. The V gene's germline CDR1 is SGHRS and CDR2 YFSETQ. The CDR3 spans 13 residues. The CDR3 DNA reads TGCGCCAGCAGCGTGGATTCTAACTATGGCTACACCTTC. Translated: CASSVDSNYGYTF. Full variable domain (missing parts from reference TRBV5-1 and TRBJ1-2): KAGVTQTPRYLIKTRGQQVTLSCSPISGHRSVSWYQQTPGQGLQFLFEYFSETQRNKGNFPGRFSGRQFSNSRSEMNVSTLELGDSALYLCASSVDSNYGYTFGSGTRLTVV.

This clonotype was counted ten times or more. The CDR3 region has the DNA TGCAGCGGAAGACAGGGGCCAGGGTTGGCTTTCTTT. Translation gives CSGRQGPGLAFF. The chain carries TRBV29-1 and TRBJ1-1; 8 bases are a match to TRBD1. V was pared by 7 bases and J by 11 bases, with 12 bases of the junction left unmatched. In germline, CDR1 is SQVTM, CDR2 ANQGSEA. The CDR3 totals 12 residues.

This clonotype came up a few times. The gene calls are TRBV7-9 and TRBJ2-7; TRBD1 matches 8 bases. The CDR3 spans 13 residues. Germline CDR1 reads SEHNR; CDR2 reads FQNEAQ (reference sequence). The trim removed 5 bases at V and 5 bases at J, leaving 5 bases unmatched. In DNA, the CDR3 is TGTGCCAGCAGCCCGGACAGGGCCCACGAGCAGTACTTC. It encodes CASSPDRAHEQYF.

This clonotype was seen repeatedly, ten times or more. V usage is TRBV2 and J usage is TRBJ1-5; unclear D gene. From germline, CDR1 is SNHLY and CDR2 FYNNEI. V was cut by 5 bases and J by 5 bases, with 7 bases left in between. This CDR3 is 12 amino acids long. The CDR3 reads CASSPQDQPQHF. The CDR3 nucleotides read TGTGCCAGCAGTCCTCAGGATCAGCCCCAGCATTTT.

This clonotype has ten or more counts. V usage is TRBV5-1 and J usage is TRBJ1-1; the match to TRBD1 covers 10 bases. This CDR3 comprises 15 residues. Germline CDR1 is SGHRS and CDR2 is YFSETQ. Trimming cost V 4 bases and J 3 bases; bases outside gene matches: 6. CDR3 nucleotides: TGCGCCAGCAGCATATTGACAGGGGGCGACACTGAAGCTTTCTTT. This sequence encodes CASSILTGGDTEAFF.

This clonotype was seen repeatedly, ten times or more. The V and J genes are TRBV5-4 and TRBJ2-5, with 7 bases fitting TRBD2. This CDR3 has 14 residues. CDR1 is SGHNT and CDR2 is YYREEE in the germline V gene (reference sequence). Unmatched junction bases numbered 5, after V lost 1 base and J lost 5 bases. For the CDR3, the DNA is TGTGCCAGCAGCTTGTATTCCGGGAGGGAGACCCAGTACTTC. Encoded protein: CASSLYSGRETQYF. Filled out from reference TRBV5-4 and TRBJ2-5, the complete variable domain reads ETGVTQSPTHLIKTRGQQVTLRCSSQSGHNTVSWYQQALGQGPQFIFQYYREEENGRGNFPPRFSGLQFPNYSSELNVNALELDDSALYLCASSLYSGRETQYFGPGTRLLVL.

This clonotype was seen ten or more times. The genes are TRBV21-1 and TRBJ2-7; the table names TRBD2, a call not compared with the DNA. TRBV21-1 has pseudogene status. This CDR3 comprises 16 residues. The CDR3: CASSKEAGTSGEGQYF. The CDR3 DNA reads TGTGCCAGCAGCAAAGAGGCGGGAACTAGCGGTGAAGGGCAGTACTTC.

This clonotype was detected many times. This chain uses TRBV27 with TRBJ2-1, with 10 bases lining up with TRBD2. Looked up from germline, CDR1 is MNHEY and CDR2 is SMNVEV (reference sequence). The CDR3 is 14 amino acids. The junction had 1 base not matched to a gene; V was cut back by 6 bases and J by 2 bases. The CDR3, as DNA: TGTGCCAGCAGACTAGCGGGAACCTACAATGAGCAGTTCTTC. It codes for CASRLAGTYNEQFF.

This clonotype showed up many times. The rearrangement links TRBV20-1 to TRBJ2-3; D is uncertain. The CDR3 runs 12 residues. Germline V lookup: CDR1 DFQATT, CDR2 SNEGSKA (reference sequence). The V end was cut by 5 bases, the J end by 1 base, with 7 bases between. The DNA of the CDR3 is TGCAGTGCTCCCCCAGGCACAGATACGCAGTATTTT. This gives the protein CSAPPGTDTQYF.

At least ten counts were recorded for this clonotype. The rearrangement joins TRBV3-1 to TRBJ2-5; 13 nucleotides agree with TRBD2. In germline, CDR1 is LGHDT, CDR2 YNNKEL (reference sequence). The CDR3 spans 15 residues. Trimming cost V 4 bases and J 3 bases; bases outside gene matches: 2. The CDR3 protein is CASSPTSGREETQYF. The CDR3 DNA sequence: TGTGCCAGCAGCCCAACTAGCGGGAGGGAAGAGACCCAGTACTTC.

This clonotype occurred many times. This chain connects TRBV20-1 to TRBJ2-5, with D perhaps matching TRBD1 or TRBD2 (5 bases each). The CDR3 extends over 13 amino acids. Per the germline V gene, CDR1 is DFQATT and CDR2 is SNEGSKA (reference sequence). Trimming took 6 bases from V and 0 from J, leaving 11 bases between them. The CDR3 bases are TGCAGTGCCGAGAGGGGAAACCAAGAGACCCAGTACTTC. Amino acids: CSAERGNQETQYF.

This clonotype was picked up many times. The chain's CDR3 is CASSLSDRGWDQPQHF. The CDR3 DNA reads TGTGCCAGCAGTTTATCCGACCGAGGTTGGGATCAGCCCCAGCATTTT. The chain links TRBV6-2 or TRBV6-3 to TRBJ1-5; no clear D gene. This CDR3 region has 16 residues. The V and J ends lost 4 bases and 5 bases respectively, with 18 bases between them. Germline CDR1 reads MNHEY; CDR2 reads SVGEGT.

This clonotype was recorded many times. The chain couples TRBV18 to TRBJ2-1; 8 bases line up with TRBD2. The CDR3 runs to 15 residues. The V gene end was trimmed by 4 bases and the J gene end by 0 bases; junction bases not matched to a gene: 2. Looked up from germline, CDR1 is KGHSH and CDR2 is LQKENI. CDR3 amino acids: CASSLGLASYNEQFF. Here the CDR3 DNA reads TGTGCCAGCTCACTCGGACTAGCCTCCTACAATGAGCAGTTCTTC.

This clonotype showed up many times. V gene TRBV18 combines with J gene TRBJ2-7; the D gene is possibly TRBD2 (5 bases). The CDR3 loop spans 13 amino acids. CDR1 is KGHSH and CDR2 is LQKENI in the germline V gene. Deletions cut 0 bases from V and 3 bases from J, with 6 bases between. The CDR3 here is CASSPPGVYEQYF. DNA of the CDR3: TGTGCCAGCTCACCACCCGGGGTCTACGAGCAGTACTTC.

By frequency in the sample, this clonotype is medium-sized. The junction shows a germline mismatch at one end, possibly a read error. The chain employs TRBV7-9 and TRBJ1-1; D is undetermined. Per the germline V gene, CDR1 is SEHNR and CDR2 is FQNEAQ (reference sequence). The CDR3 loop spans 15 amino acids. CDR3 loop: CTAEGWPPMNTEAFF. For the CDR3, the DNA is TGCACCGCGGAGGGCTGGCCCCCCATGAACACTGAAGCTTTCTTT. Looking up the rest from reference TRBV7-9 and TRBJ1-1 gives the full variable domain: DTGVSQNPRHKITKRGQNVTFRCDPISEHNRLYWYRQTLGQGPEFLTYFQNEAQLEKSRLLSDRFSAERPKGSFSTLEIQRTEQGDSAMYLCTAEGWPPMNTEAFFGQGTRLTVV.

This clonotype rates as medium-sized. The chain links TRBV12-3 or TRBV12-4 to TRBJ1-6, with TRBD1 as a possible D gene (6 bases). With 3 bases removed from V and 9 bases from J, the gap between germline ends came to 12 bases. The CDR3 loop spans 14 amino acids. The CDR3 here is CASSLLGASSPLHF. The CDR3 coding sequence is TGTGCCAGCAGTTTGCTGGGGGCGAGTTCACCCCTCCACTTT.

This clonotype was observed at least ten times. The chain joins TRBV10-3 to TRBJ2-7; the match to TRBD1 covers 9 bases. Germline V gene sequence: CDR1 ENHRY, CDR2 SYGVKD. Trimming removed 10 bases from V and 6 bases from J; junction bases left unmatched: 10. The CDR3 is made up of 13 amino acids. DNA for the CDR3: TGTGCCACGGAGGGGACAGGGAGGAGCGAGCAGTACTTC. Amino acids: CATEGTGRSEQYF.

This clonotype has ten or more counts. This chain connects TRBV7-9 to TRBJ2-7; 11 nucleotides align to TRBD2. This CDR3 has 15 amino acids. The J segment lost 6 bases and the V segment lost 2 bases, leaving 6 bases of the junction unmatched. Looked up from germline, CDR1 is SEHNR and CDR2 is FQNEAQ (reference sequence). The CDR3 DNA sequence: TGTGCCAGCAGCTTAAGACTAGCGGGAACGCGCGAGCAGTACTTC. Encoded protein: CASSLRLAGTREQYF.

This clonotype was counted many times. The chain recombines TRBV21-1 with TRBJ1-1; the D call in the table, TRBD1, was not verified against the DNA. TRBV21-1 is a listed pseudogene. The CDR3 contains 19 residues. CDR3: CASSGRMGQGARMNTEAFF. The CDR3 region has the DNA TGTGCCAGCAGCGGGCGGATGGGACAGGGGGCACGGATGAACACTGAAGCTTTCTTT.

This clonotype was seen repeatedly, ten times or more. This rearrangement joins TRBV29-1 to TRBJ2-5; no clear D gene. V lost 0 bases to trimming and J lost 7 bases, with 6 bases between them. Germline V gene lookup returns CDR1 SQVTM and CDR2 ANQGSEA. This CDR3 spans 11 amino acids. The CDR3 spells CSVEEVGTQYF. As DNA, the CDR3 is TGCAGCGTTGAAGAGGTGGGGACCCAGTACTTC.

This clonotype has at least ten counts. This chain connects TRBV11-2 to TRBJ2-1; no clear D. Trimming left V 1 base short and J 3 bases short, with 4 bases between. Germline-derived CDR1 and CDR2 are SGHAT and FQNNGV. The CDR3 runs to 13 residues. In DNA form, the CDR3 reads TGTGCCAGCAGCTTAGGCCACTACAATGAGCAGTTCTTC. This gives the protein CASSLGHYNEQFF.

This clonotype was detected many times. The rearrangement uses TRBV20-1 and TRBJ2-2; TRBD1 matches 9 bases. The length of the CDR3 is 15 residues. The trim removed 2 bases at V and 5 bases at J, leaving 6 bases unmatched. The germline V gene encodes CDR1 DFQATT and CDR2 SNEGSKA (reference sequence). CDR3 loop: CSARSQGARTGELFF. The CDR3 DNA reads TGCAGTGCTAGATCACAGGGGGCGCGGACCGGGGAGCTGTTTTTT.

This clonotype was recorded at least ten times. This chain links TRBV9 with TRBJ1-1, with 7 bases lining up with TRBD1. V lost 1 base and J lost 6; bases outside the gene matches: 6. CDR1 SGDLS and CDR2 YYNGEE come from the germline V gene. The CDR3 sequence is 14 residues long. The CDR3 DNA follows: TGTGCCAGCAGCGTACTAAGACAGGGCCCTGAAGCTTTCTTT. This codes for CASSVLRQGPEAFF.